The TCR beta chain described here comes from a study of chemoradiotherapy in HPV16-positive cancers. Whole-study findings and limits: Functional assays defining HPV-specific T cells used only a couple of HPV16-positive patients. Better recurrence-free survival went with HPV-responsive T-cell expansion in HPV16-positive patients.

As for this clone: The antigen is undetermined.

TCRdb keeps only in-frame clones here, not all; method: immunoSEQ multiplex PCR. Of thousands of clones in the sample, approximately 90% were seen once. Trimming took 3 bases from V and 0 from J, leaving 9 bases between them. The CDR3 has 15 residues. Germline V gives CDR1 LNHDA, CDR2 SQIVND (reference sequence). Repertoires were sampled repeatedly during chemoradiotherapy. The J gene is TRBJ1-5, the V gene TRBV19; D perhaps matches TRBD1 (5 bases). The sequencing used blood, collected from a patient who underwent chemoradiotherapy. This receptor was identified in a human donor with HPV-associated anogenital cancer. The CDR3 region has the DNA TGTGCCAGTAGTATCATAGGGGATAGCAATCAGCCCCAGCATTTT. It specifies CASSIIGDSNQPQHF. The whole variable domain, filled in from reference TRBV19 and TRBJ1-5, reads DGGITQSPKYLFRKEGQNVTLSCEQNLNHDAMYWYRQDPGQGLRLIYYSQIVNDFQKGDIAEGYSVSREKKESFPLTVTSAQKNPTAFYLCASSIIGDSNQPQHFGDGTRLSIL.